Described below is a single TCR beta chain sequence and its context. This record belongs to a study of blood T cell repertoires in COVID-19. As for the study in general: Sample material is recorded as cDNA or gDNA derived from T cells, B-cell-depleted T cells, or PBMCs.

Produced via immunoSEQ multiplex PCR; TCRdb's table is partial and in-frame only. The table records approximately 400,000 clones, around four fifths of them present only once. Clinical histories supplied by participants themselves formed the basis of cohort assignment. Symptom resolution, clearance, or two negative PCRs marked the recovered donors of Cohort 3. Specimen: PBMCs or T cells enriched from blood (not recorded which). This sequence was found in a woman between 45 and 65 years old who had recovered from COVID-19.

The CDR3 nucleotides read TGTGCCAGCAGTGATTCAGTTAACTATGGCTACACCTTC. It codes for CASSDSVNYGYTF. This chain uses TRBV25-1 with TRBJ1-2; D gene uncertain. The ends were cut back, 3 bases at V and 1 base at J, with 6 bases in the middle. Germline V gives CDR1 MGHDK, CDR2 SYGVNS. This CDR3 has 13 amino acids.